Presented here are 26 T cell receptor beta chains from one specimen sequenced in a study of radiotherapy plus CTLA-4 blockade in lung cancer. The assay was immunoSEQ multiplex PCR, and TCRdb's table has in-frame clones only and misses some. The sample includes 80,000 to 100,000 clones, about 91% of them seen just once. The sample was peripheral blood, taken from a patient treated with radiotherapy plus ipilimumab. Receptor source: a human donor with non-small cell lung cancer that progressed on radiotherapy plus ipilimumab.

The chain recombines TRBV29-1 with TRBJ2-7, with TRBD2 matching 10 bases. Germline V lookup: CDR1 SQVTM, CDR2 ANQGSEA. V was clipped by 4 bases and J by 7 bases; unmatched bases: 7. This CDR3 spans 13 amino acids. The CDR3 coding sequence is TGCAGCGTTGTGGTGGTAGCGGGAGGTGAGCAGTACTTC. This sequence encodes CSVVVVAGGEQYF.

The chain couples TRBV29-1 to TRBJ1-1; TRBD1 aligns across 9 bases. The germline CDR1 and CDR2 sequences are SQVTM and ANQGSEA. The junction had 4 bases not matched to a gene; V was cut back by 4 bases and J by 7 bases. This CDR3 contains 12 residues. This chain's CDR3 is CSVGQGVGEAFF. DNA of the CDR3: TGCAGCGTTGGACAGGGGGTAGGTGAAGCTTTCTTT.

CDR3 sequence: CASSLTGTRRANQPQHF. CDR3 nucleotide sequence: TGTGCCAGCAGCTTAACGGGGACGAGACGGGCGAATCAGCCCCAGCATTTT. The chain couples TRBV7-3 to TRBJ1-5, with a tentative D call TRBD1 (5 bases). Germline assignment: CDR1 SGHTA and CDR2 FQGTGA. Trimming took off 0 bases at V and 4 bases at J, with 16 bases between the two ends. The CDR3 is 17 residues long.

The chain employs TRBV7-3 and TRBJ2-6; a weak D match, TRBD1 (6 bases). Germline V gene lookup returns CDR1 SGHTA and CDR2 FQGTGA. Trimming stripped 2 bases from V and 0 bases from J, with 14 bases between. The CDR3 is 18 amino acids. The CDR3 DNA is TGTGCCAGCAGCTTAGACGGACAGAGCCACTCTGGGGCCAACGTCCTGACTTTC. It specifies CASSLDGQSHSGANVLTF. Based on the CDR3 plus reference TRBV7-3 and TRBJ2-6, the full variable domain is GAGVSQTPSNKVTEKGKYVELRCDPISGHTALYWYRQSLGQGPEFLIYFQGTGAADDSGLPNDRFFAVRPEGSVSTLKIQRTERGDSAVYLCASSLDGQSHSGANVLTFGAGSRLTVL.

This clone was picked up a small number of times. This chain connects TRBV6-1 to TRBJ2-5; no reliable D call. The CDR3 runs 11 residues. Germline CDR1 MNHNS, CDR2 SASEGT. V lost 6 bases to trimming and J lost 5 bases, with 7 bases between them. DNA for the CDR3: TGTGCCAGCAGCCCTCGGGAGACCCAGTACTTC. Translated: CASSPRETQYF.

This chain connects TRBV18 to TRBJ2-7, with 9 positions matching TRBD1. V lost 3 bases, J lost 0 bases, and 3 bases stayed unmatched. The CDR3 is 15 amino acids. Germline values: CDR1 KGHSH, CDR2 LQKENI. CDR3 protein: CASSPGQGSSYEQYF. The CDR3 DNA reads as TGTGCCAGCTCACCCGGACAGGGGAGCTCCTACGAGCAGTACTTC.

V is TRBV6-5 and J is TRBJ2-7, with 10 bases lining up with TRBD2. The CDR3 spans 14 residues. Trimming cost V 5 bases and J 2 bases; bases outside gene matches: 3. Germline lookup yields CDR1 MNHEY and CDR2 SVGAGI. The CDR3 DNA sequence: TGTGCCAGCAGTCCGACTAGCGGGCCCTACGAGCAGTACTTC. Residues: CASSPTSGPYEQYF.

The chain combines TRBV4-1 with TRBJ2-1; TRBD2 matches at 10 bases. The V segment lost 4 bases and the J segment 3 bases; nucleotides outside the gene matches: 3. Germline-derived CDR1 and CDR2 are MGHRA and YSYEKL. There are 15 residues in the CDR3. CDR3 in DNA: TGCGCCAGCAGCCTTCTAGCGGGAGACTACAATGAGCAGTTCTTC. Amino acid sequence: CASSLLAGDYNEQFF.

The V and J genes are TRBV7-6 and TRBJ2-3; D call uncertain. The V gene's germline CDR1 is SGHVS and CDR2 FNYEAQ. Between the trimmed V and J ends, which lost 5 bases and 2 bases, there was a span of 8 bases. CDR3 length: 13 amino acids. CDR3 nucleotides: TGTGCCAGCAGCCTAGTCCCCACAGATACGCAGTATTTT. Translating gives CASSLVPTDTQYF.

This sequence joins TRBV7-6 and TRBJ2-3, with 7 bases identical to TRBD2. V shed 4 bases, J shed 0 bases, and the junction held 7 bases outside the gene matches. Germline loops: CDR1 SGHVS, CDR2 FNYEAQ. CDR3 length: 16 amino acids. CDR3 amino acids: CASSSGLAASTDTQYF. The CDR3 region has the DNA TGTGCCAGCAGCTCCGGTCTAGCGGCCAGCACAGATACGCAGTATTTT.

V and J are TRBV5-4 and TRBJ2-5; TRBD1 agrees at 7 bases. Germline assignment: CDR1 SGHNT and CDR2 YYREEE (reference sequence). The CDR3 runs 14 residues. The V segment lost 7 bases and the J segment 4 bases; nucleotides outside the gene matches: 10. The CDR3 DNA reads as TGTGCCAGCCACCAAACAGGGGTCCTAGAGACCCAGTACTTC. This sequence encodes CASHQTGVLETQYF.

The chain has TRBV14 and TRBJ2-7; the D is unclear. Germline-derived CDR1 and CDR2 are SGHDN and FVKESK. The CDR3 runs 15 residues. V lost 5 bases and J lost 7, with 21 bases in between. In DNA, the CDR3 is TGTGCCAGCAGCTCCTACCCCGGACCGGCTTTAGAGCAGTACTTC. It encodes CASSSYPGPALEQYF.

The table lists this clone with a few counts. V is TRBV10-2 and J is TRBJ2-7, with TRBD1 matching over 10 bases. The length of the CDR3 is 13 residues. The V gene end was trimmed by 7 bases and the J gene end by 6 bases; junction bases not matched to a gene: 6. Germline values: CDR1 WSHSY, CDR2 SAAADI. DNA of the CDR3: TGCGCCAGCATGTTAGGGGACAGGGGCGAGCAGTACTTC. It yields the protein CASMLGDRGEQYF.

V is TRBV5-1 and J is TRBJ2-1; 9 bases match TRBD2. Trimming cost V 4 bases and J 2 bases; bases outside gene matches: 4. The germline gives CDR1 SGHRS, CDR2 YFSETQ. The CDR3 sequence is 15 residues long. The CDR3 coding sequence is TGCGCCAGCAGCCCGATAGCGGGAGCCTACAATGAGCAGTTCTTC. It yields the protein CASSPIAGAYNEQFF.

This clone was seen only a few times. The rearrangement uses TRBV11-2 and TRBJ2-7; 9 bases are shared with TRBD2. Per the germline V gene, CDR1 is SGHAT and CDR2 is FQNNGV. This CDR3 comprises 17 residues. With V trimmed by 4 bases and J by 6 bases, 16 bases remained unmatched. The CDR3: CASSSANAGGAHSEQYF. The CDR3 coding sequence is TGTGCCAGCAGCTCCGCCAATGCGGGAGGGGCCCATAGCGAGCAGTACTTC.

A single count supports this clone. The chain combines TRBV9 with TRBJ2-1; 10 positions agree with TRBD2. The CDR3 runs 17 residues. Germline V gene lookup returns CDR1 SGDLS and CDR2 YYNGEE. After removal of 0 bases from V and 4 bases from J, the junction contained 7 bases not matched to a gene. CDR3 protein: CASSVVGSSGSYNEQFF. Written as DNA, the CDR3 is TGTGCCAGCAGCGTAGTGGGGTCTAGCGGGAGTTACAATGAGCAGTTCTTC.

Only a few counts were recorded for this clone. The CDR3 reads CASSQTVYEQYF. In DNA, the CDR3 is TGTGCCAGCAGTCAGACTGTCTACGAGCAGTACTTC. The gene calls are TRBV7-9 and TRBJ2-7; D call uncertain. Germline loops: CDR1 SEHNR, CDR2 FQNEAQ (reference sequence). V was trimmed by 6 bases and J by 3 bases, leaving 9 bases between them. The CDR3 length is 12 residues.

This sequence joins TRBV6-5 and TRBJ2-5; no definite D call. The CDR3 loop spans 12 amino acids. Germline CDR1 is MNHEY and CDR2 is SVGAGI. V dropped 4 bases and J dropped 5 bases, with 8 bases sitting between them. In DNA form, the CDR3 reads TGTGCCAGCAGTTCGCCCTGGGAGACCCAGTACTTC. Its protein product is CASSSPWETQYF.

The V gene is TRBV15, the J gene TRBJ1-2; the match to TRBD1 covers 9 bases. The CDR3 spans 20 residues. With 3 bases clipped from V and 0 bases from J, the junction kept 17 bases outside the gene matches. Germline-derived CDR1 and CDR2 are LNHNV and YYDKDF (reference sequence). The CDR3 region is CATSRGTGTGFREANYGYTF. CDR3 nucleotides: TGTGCCACCAGCAGGGGAACCGGGACAGGGTTCCGGGAAGCTAACTATGGCTACACCTTC.

The V call is TRBV11-3, the J call TRBJ1-3; no clear D gene. The V gene lost 1 base and the J gene lost 4 bases, with 2 bases spanning the gap. The germline V gene encodes CDR1 SGHNT and CDR2 YENEEA. The CDR3 is 12 residues long. The CDR3 region is CASSLGGNTIYF. The CDR3 bases are TGTGCCAGCAGCTTAGGCGGAAACACCATATATTTT.

The chain employs TRBV5-1 and TRBJ2-1; TRBD2 matches at 14 bases. Looked up from germline, CDR1 is SGHRS and CDR2 is YFSETQ. The length of the CDR3 is 15 residues. Trimming removed 4 bases from V and 10 bases from J; junction bases left unmatched: 7. The CDR3 nucleotides read TGCGCCAGCAGCCCTGGGACTAGCGGGAGACGGGAGCAGTTCTTC. The encoded protein is CASSPGTSGRREQFF.

This chain links TRBV12-5 with TRBJ1-5; D is unresolved. CDR3 size: 13 residues. Per germline, CDR1 LGHNT and CDR2 FRNRAP. Between the trimmed V and J ends, which lost 1 base and 4 bases, there was a span of 5 bases. The CDR3 nucleotides read TGTGCTAGTGGTTTGGGGCATAATCAGCCCCAGCATTTT. Its protein is CASGLGHNQPQHF.

This chain uses TRBV5-1 with TRBJ2-3, with D tentatively TRBD2 (5 bases). The CDR3 is made up of 17 amino acids. Per germline, CDR1 SGHRS and CDR2 YFSETQ. Deletions cut 3 bases from V and 2 bases from J, with 19 bases between. This CDR3 reads CASSWGLRVLHTDTQYF. The CDR3 DNA follows: TGCGCCAGCAGCTGGGGTCTGAGGGTCCTACACACAGATACGCAGTATTTT.

The chain uses TRBV19 and TRBJ2-7, with TRBD1 matching 7 bases. The germline CDR1 and CDR2 sequences are LNHDA and SQIVND (reference sequence). This CDR3 has 14 residues. J was trimmed by 3 bases and V by 4 bases; bases with no gene match: 6. The CDR3 region has the DNA TGTGCCAGTAGTACAGCGCCAGGGGGCTACGAGCAGTACTTC. The encoded protein is CASSTAPGGYEQYF. Variable domain in full (rest from reference TRBV19 and TRBJ2-7): DGGITQSPKYLFRKEGQNVTLSCEQNLNHDAMYWYRQDPGQGLRLIYYSQIVNDFQKGDIAEGYSVSREKKESFPLTVTSAQKNPTAFYLCASSTAPGGYEQYFGPGTRLTVT.

The gene calls are TRBV2 and TRBJ1-2, with 8 bases that match TRBD1. The V gene's germline CDR1 is SNHLY and CDR2 FYNNEI. V lost 7 bases and J lost 8; bases outside the gene matches: 9. The CDR3 contains 13 residues. The CDR3 here is CASTPRTGNGYTF. The CDR3 bases are TGTGCCAGCACCCCAAGGACAGGGAACGGCTACACCTTC.

This clone was observed a few times. The chain employs TRBV5-1 and TRBJ2-1, with 8 bases lining up with TRBD2. V trimming: 0 bases; J trimming: 7 bases; junction bases outside the gene matches: 6. CDR1 SGHRS and CDR2 YFSETQ come from the germline V gene. CDR3 length: 15 residues. The CDR3 sequence: CASSLEAGALNEQFF. The CDR3 DNA reads TGCGCCAGCAGCTTGGAAGCGGGAGCCCTTAATGAGCAGTTCTTC.